What follows are 3 T cell receptor beta chains derived from one specimen sequenced in a study of OX40 agonist ivuxolimab in advanced cancers. Using immunoSEQ multiplex PCR, the repertoire was profiled, and TCRdb retains in-frame clones only, with some absent. The repertoire includes 80,000 or so clones, roughly 86% of them detected once, and roughly 8.6% sits in the top ten. The sample here was CD4+ or CD8+ T cells sorted from blood, taken in a trial of the OX40 agonist ivuxolimab. The receptors come from an adult with an advanced solid tumor such as melanoma, head and neck, liver or kidney cancer.

V is TRBV27 and J is TRBJ2-7, with a possible D match to TRBD1 (6 bases). The CDR3 contains 12 residues. Trimming took off 8 bases at V and 3 bases at J, with 11 bases between the two ends. The V gene's germline CDR1 is MNHEY and CDR2 SMNVEV (reference sequence). As DNA, the CDR3 is TGTGCCAGCGTGGGCAGGGGCTACGAGCAGTACTTC. Residues: CASVGRGYEQYF.

As concerns this clone: An end of the junction does not agree with germline; a read error may underlie this. This chain uses TRBV7-9 with TRBJ2-2; 10 nucleotides align to TRBD1. This CDR3 contains 15 residues. CDR1 is SEHNR, CDR2 FQNEAQ, per germline (reference sequence). Here the CDR3 DNA reads TGTGCCAGCAGGTGGACAGGGGGGAACACCGGGGAGCCGTTTTTT. Amino acid sequence: CASRWTGGNTGEPFF. Full variable domain (remainder filled in from reference TRBV7-9 and TRBJ2-2): DTGVSQNPRHKITKRGQNVTFRCDPISEHNRLYWYRQTLGQGPEFLTYFQNEAQLEKSRLLSDRFSAERPKGSFSTLEIQRTEQGDSAMYLCASRWTGGNTGEPFFGEGSRLTVL.

The rearrangement joins TRBV18 to TRBJ2-3; D is unclear. The germline V gene encodes CDR1 KGHSH and CDR2 LQKENI. V was pared by 3 bases and J by 3 bases, with 10 bases between. CDR3 length: 14 residues. The CDR3 loop reads CASSPPLGTDTQYF. CDR3 nucleotides: TGTGCCAGCTCACCGCCGTTGGGGACAGATACGCAGTATTTT.